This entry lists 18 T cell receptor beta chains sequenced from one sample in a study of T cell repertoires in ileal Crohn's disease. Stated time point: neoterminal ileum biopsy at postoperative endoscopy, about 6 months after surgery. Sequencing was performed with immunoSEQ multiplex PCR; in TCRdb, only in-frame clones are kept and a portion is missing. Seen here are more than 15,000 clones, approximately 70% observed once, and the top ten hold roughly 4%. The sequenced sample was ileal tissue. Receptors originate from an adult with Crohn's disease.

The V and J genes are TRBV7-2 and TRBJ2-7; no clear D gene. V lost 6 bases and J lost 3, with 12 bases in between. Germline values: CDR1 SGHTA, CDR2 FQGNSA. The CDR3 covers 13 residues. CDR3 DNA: TGTGCCAGCAGTCCCGTCCGAGGCTACGAGCAGTACTTC. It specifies CASSPVRGYEQYF.

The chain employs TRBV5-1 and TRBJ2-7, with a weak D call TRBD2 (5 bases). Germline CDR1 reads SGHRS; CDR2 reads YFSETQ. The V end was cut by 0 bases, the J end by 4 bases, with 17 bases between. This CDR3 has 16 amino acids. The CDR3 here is CASSLVPSGNLYEQYF. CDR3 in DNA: TGCGCCAGCAGCTTGGTCCCCAGCGGTAATCTGTACGAGCAGTACTTC.

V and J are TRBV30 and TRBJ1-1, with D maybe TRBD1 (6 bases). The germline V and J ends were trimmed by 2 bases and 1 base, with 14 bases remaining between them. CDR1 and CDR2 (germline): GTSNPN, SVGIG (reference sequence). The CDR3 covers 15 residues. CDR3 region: CAWSRWGGRNTEAFF. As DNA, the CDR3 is TGTGCCTGGAGTAGGTGGGGGGGCCGGAACACTGAAGCTTTCTTT.

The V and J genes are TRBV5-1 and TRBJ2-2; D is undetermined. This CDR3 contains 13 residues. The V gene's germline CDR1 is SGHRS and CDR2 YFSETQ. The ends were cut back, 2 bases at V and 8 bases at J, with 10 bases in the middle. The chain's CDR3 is CASSLNARGELFF. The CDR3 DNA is TGCGCCAGCAGCTTAAACGCGCGGGGGGAGCTGTTTTTT.

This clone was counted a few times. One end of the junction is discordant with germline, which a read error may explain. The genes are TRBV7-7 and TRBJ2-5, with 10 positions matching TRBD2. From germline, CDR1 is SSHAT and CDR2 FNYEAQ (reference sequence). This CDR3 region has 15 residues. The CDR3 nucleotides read TGTGCTAGCAGCTTAGGAGCGGGGGGGTTGGAGACCCAGTACTTC. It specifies CASSLGAGGLETQYF.

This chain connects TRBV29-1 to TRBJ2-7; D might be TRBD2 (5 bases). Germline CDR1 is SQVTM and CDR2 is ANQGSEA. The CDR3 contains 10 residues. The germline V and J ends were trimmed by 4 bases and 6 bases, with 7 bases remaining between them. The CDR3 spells CSVGGVEQYF. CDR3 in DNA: TGCAGCGTTGGGGGAGTCGAGCAGTACTTC.

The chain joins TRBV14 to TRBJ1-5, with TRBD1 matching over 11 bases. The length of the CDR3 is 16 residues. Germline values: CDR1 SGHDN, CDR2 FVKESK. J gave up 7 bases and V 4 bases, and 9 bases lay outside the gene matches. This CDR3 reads CASSRGQGAREQPQHF. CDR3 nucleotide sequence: TGTGCCAGCAGCCGAGGACAGGGGGCGCGGGAGCAGCCCCAGCATTTT.

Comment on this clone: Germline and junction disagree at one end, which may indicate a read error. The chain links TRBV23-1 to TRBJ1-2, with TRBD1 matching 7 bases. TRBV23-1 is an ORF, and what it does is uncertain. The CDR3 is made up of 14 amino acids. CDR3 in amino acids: CASNQGPRGNGYTF. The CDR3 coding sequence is TGCGCCAGCAATCAAGGGCCCAGGGGGAATGGCTACACCTTC.

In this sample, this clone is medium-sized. The CDR3 DNA is TGTGCCAGCTCACCAAGTAGCGGGGTGATGGGCGAGCAGTTCTTC. This codes for CASSPSSGVMGEQFF. J is TRBJ2-1 and V is TRBV18; 8 positions match TRBD2. V was clipped by 2 bases and J by 10 bases; unmatched bases: 10. The CDR3 is 15 amino acids. The germline V gene encodes CDR1 KGHSH and CDR2 LQKENI. Using reference TRBV18 and TRBJ2-1 for the parts outside the CDR3, the full variable domain is NAGVMQNPRHLVRRRGQEARLRCSPMKGHSHVYWYRQLPEEGLKFMVYLQKENIIDESGMPKERFSAEFPKEGPSILRIQQVVRGDSAAYFCASSPSSGVMGEQFFGPGTRLTVL.

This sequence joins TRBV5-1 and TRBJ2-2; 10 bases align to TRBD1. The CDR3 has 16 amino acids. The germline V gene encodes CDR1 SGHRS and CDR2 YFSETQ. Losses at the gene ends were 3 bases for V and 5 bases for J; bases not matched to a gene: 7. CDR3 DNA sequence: TGCGCCAGCAGCTGGAGCGGACAGGGGGTTACCGGGGAGCTGTTTTTT. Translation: CASSWSGQGVTGELFF.

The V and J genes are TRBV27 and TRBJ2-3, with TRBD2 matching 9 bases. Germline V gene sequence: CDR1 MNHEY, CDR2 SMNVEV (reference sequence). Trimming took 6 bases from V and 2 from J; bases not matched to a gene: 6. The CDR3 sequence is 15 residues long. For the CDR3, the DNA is TGTGCCAGCAGGGTAGCGGGGGAGAACACAGATACGCAGTATTTT. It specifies CASRVAGENTDTQYF.

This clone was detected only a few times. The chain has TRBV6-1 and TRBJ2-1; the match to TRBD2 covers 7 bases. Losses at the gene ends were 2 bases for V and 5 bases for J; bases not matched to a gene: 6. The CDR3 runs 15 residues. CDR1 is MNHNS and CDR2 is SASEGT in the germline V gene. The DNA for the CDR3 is TGTGCCAGCAGTGAAACGCGGGGGATGAACAATGAGCAGTTCTTC. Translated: CASSETRGMNNEQFF.

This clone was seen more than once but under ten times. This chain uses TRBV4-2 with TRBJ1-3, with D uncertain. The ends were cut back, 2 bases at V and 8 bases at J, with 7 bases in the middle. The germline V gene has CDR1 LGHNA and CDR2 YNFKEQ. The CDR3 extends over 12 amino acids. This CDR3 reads CASSQLSDTIYF. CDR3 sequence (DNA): TGTGCCAGCAGCCAACTCTCGGACACCATATATTTT.

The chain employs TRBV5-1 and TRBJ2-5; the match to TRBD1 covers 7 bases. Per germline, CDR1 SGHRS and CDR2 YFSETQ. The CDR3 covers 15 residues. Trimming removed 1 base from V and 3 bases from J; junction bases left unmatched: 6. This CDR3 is CASSLFQGVKETQYF. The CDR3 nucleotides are TGCGCCAGCAGCTTGTTCCAGGGGGTAAAAGAGACCCAGTACTTC.

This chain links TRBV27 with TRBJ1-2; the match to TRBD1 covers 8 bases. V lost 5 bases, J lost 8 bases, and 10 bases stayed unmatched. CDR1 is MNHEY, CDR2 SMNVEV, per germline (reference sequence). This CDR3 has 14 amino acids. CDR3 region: CASSRQGSAGGYTF. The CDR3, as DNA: TGTGCCAGCAGTCGACAGGGGTCCGCCGGGGGCTACACCTTC.

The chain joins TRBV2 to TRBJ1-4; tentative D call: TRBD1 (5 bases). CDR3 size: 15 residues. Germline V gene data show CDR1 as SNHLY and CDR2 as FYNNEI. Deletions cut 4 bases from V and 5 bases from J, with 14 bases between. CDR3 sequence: CASSGLRGSNEKLFF. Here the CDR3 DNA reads TGTGCCAGCAGTGGCCTACGGGGGTCGAATGAAAAACTGTTTTTT.

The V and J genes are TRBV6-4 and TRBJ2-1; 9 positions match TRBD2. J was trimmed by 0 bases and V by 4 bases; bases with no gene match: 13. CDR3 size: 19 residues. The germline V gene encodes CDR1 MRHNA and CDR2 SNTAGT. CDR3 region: CASSGRGAGGRSSYNEQFF. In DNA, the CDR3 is TGTGCCAGCAGTGGCAGGGGAGCGGGGGGCCGAAGCTCCTACAATGAGCAGTTCTTC.

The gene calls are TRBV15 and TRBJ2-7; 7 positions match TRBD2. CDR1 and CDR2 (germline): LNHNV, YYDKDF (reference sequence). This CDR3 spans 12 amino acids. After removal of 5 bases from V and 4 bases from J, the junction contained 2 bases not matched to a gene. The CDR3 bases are TGTGCCACCAGCTTCGGGGGGTACGAGCAGTACTTC. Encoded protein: CATSFGGYEQYF. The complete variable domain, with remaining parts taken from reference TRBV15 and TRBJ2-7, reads DAMVIQNPRYQVTQFGKPVTLSCSQTLNHNVMYWYQQKSSQAPKLLFHYYDKDFNNEADTPDNFQSRRPNTSFCFLDIRSPGLGDTAMYLCATSFGGYEQYFGPGTRLTVT.